One sample yielded the 22 T cell receptor beta chains listed below, sequenced in a study of beta chain features in type 1 diabetes. Expressed TCRB transcripts were sequenced, since all the RNA that had been isolated was reverse transcribed. The method was immunoSEQ multiplex PCR; TCRdb's version includes in-frame clones alone and lacks a portion of them. Altogether about 110,000 clones are present, 40% being singletons, with the ten largest covering 0.06% to 0.075%. Sequenced sample: stem cell memory CD4+ T cells from blood. These receptors came from a woman aged 18-29 years in good health.

This clone was found a few times. The genes are TRBV28 and TRBJ2-7, with 7 bases fitting TRBD1. The junction had 5 bases not matched to a gene; V was cut back by 6 bases and J by 0 bases. Germline CDR1 is MDHEN and CDR2 is SYDVKM. The CDR3 runs to 14 residues. For the CDR3, the DNA is TGTGCCAGCAGGGACAGGAAAAGCTCCTACGAGCAGTACTTC. It translates to CASRDRKSSYEQYF.

This chain connects TRBV28 to TRBJ2-3; possible D gene TRBD2, 5 bases. The CDR3 runs to 15 residues. With 8 bases removed from V and 5 bases from J, the gap between germline ends came to 20 bases. Germline CDR1 is MDHEN and CDR2 is SYDVKM. DNA for the CDR3: TGTGCCAGCGAACCCCGCATGAGGGCTAAAGATACGCAGTATTTT. Amino acid sequence: CASEPRMRAKDTQYF.

The chain links TRBV7-9 to TRBJ2-5, with 14 bases lining up with TRBD2. Germline lookup yields CDR1 SEHNR and CDR2 FQNEAQ (reference sequence). CDR3 length equals 16 residues. Trimming cost V 6 bases and J 6 bases; bases outside gene matches: 9. The chain's CDR3 is CASRNPGLAGVKTQYF. As DNA, the CDR3 is TGTGCCAGCAGAAATCCGGGACTAGCGGGAGTTAAGACCCAGTACTTC.

The chain carries TRBV5-1 and TRBJ1-2; 11 bases align to TRBD1. From germline, CDR1 is SGHRS and CDR2 YFSETQ. V lost 3 bases and J lost 1; bases outside the gene matches: 5. The CDR3 has 16 residues. In DNA, the CDR3 is TGCGCCAGCAGCTCAAGGACAGGGGGCAGTAACTATGGCTACACCTTC. Translated, it gives CASSSRTGGSNYGYTF.

This chain joins TRBV4-3 and TRBJ2-1; TRBD2 matches at 10 bases. Germline assignment: CDR1 LGHNA and CDR2 YSLEER. V was pared by 1 base and J by 3 bases, with 6 bases of the junction left unmatched. This CDR3 is built from 17 residues. The CDR3 here is CASSQALLAGFYNEQFF. Written as DNA, the CDR3 is TGCGCCAGCAGCCAAGCCCTACTAGCGGGGTTCTACAATGAGCAGTTCTTC.

This clone showed up just a few times. The chain employs TRBV7-9 and TRBJ2-6; D not resolved. The CDR3 contains 18 residues. V was clipped by 0 bases and J by 3 bases, with 15 bases between them. CDR1 SEHNR and CDR2 FQNEAQ come from the germline V gene (reference sequence). CDR3 DNA sequence: TGTGCCAGCAGCTTAGCCCGATCAGTAGCTTTTGGGGCCAACGTCCTGACTTTC. It yields the protein CASSLARSVAFGANVLTF.

In this sample, this clone turned up a few times. J is TRBJ2-7 and V is TRBV5-8; 7 bases are a match to TRBD2. The junction had 9 bases not matched to a gene; V was cut back by 5 bases and J by 7 bases. CDR3 length equals 13 residues. Germline-derived CDR1 and CDR2 are SGHTS and YDEGEE. The CDR3 nucleotides read TGTGCCAGCAGTCTGAGACTAGCCGTAGAGCAGTACTTC. Translation gives CASSLRLAVEQYF.

Only a few counts were recorded for this clone. This CDR3 is CASSTRNLGNIQYF. CDR3 sequence (DNA): TGTGCCAGCAGCACTCGGAATCTCGGGAACATTCAGTACTTC. This chain connects TRBV6-6 to TRBJ2-4; unclear D gene. Trimming stripped 6 bases from V and 7 bases from J, with 16 bases between. Looked up from germline, CDR1 is MNHNY and CDR2 is SVGAGI (reference sequence). The CDR3 has 14 amino acids.

The chain employs TRBV7-9 and TRBJ1-2, with D unresolved. CDR1 is SEHNR and CDR2 is FQNEAQ in the germline V gene (reference sequence). The CDR3 sequence is 15 residues long. V lost 2 bases to trimming and J lost 4 bases, with 14 bases between them. The CDR3 coding sequence is TGTGCCAGCAGCTTAACCGGATTAGCACCCTATGGCTACACCTTC. Translation gives CASSLTGLAPYGYTF. Drawing the rest from reference TRBV7-9 and TRBJ1-2, the complete variable domain is DTGVSQNPRHKITKRGQNVTFRCDPISEHNRLYWYRQTLGQGPEFLTYFQNEAQLEKSRLLSDRFSAERPKGSFSTLEIQRTEQGDSAMYLCASSLTGLAPYGYTFGSGTRLTVV.

This clone was counted a few times. The CDR3 DNA is TGCAGCGTCTCACAGGGGCCCCCCACAGATACGCAGTATTTT. It translates to CSVSQGPPTDTQYF. The gene calls are TRBV29-1 and TRBJ2-3; TRBD1 agrees at 7 bases. V was clipped by 6 bases and J by 2 bases; unmatched bases: 8. Germline values: CDR1 SQVTM, CDR2 ANQGSEA. The CDR3 has 14 residues.

This clone was seen only once. Distinct nucleotide sequences in the sample also encode this CDR3. This chain connects TRBV19 to TRBJ1-5; D is uncertain. The CDR3 is 13 amino acids. Germline V gene lookup returns CDR1 LNHDA and CDR2 SQIVND (reference sequence). V was shortened by 7 bases and J by 7 bases, with 14 bases between the two germline ends. CDR3 sequence reads: CASTRGRGQPQHF. As DNA, the CDR3 is TGTGCCAGTACCCGTGGGCGGGGACAGCCCCAGCATTTT.

The rearrangement uses TRBV15 and TRBJ2-7; 7 bases are a match to TRBD1. The length of the CDR3 is 13 residues. Germline-derived CDR1 and CDR2 are LNHNV and YYDKDF (reference sequence). V dropped 4 bases and J dropped 7; count of bases not matched to a gene: 7. CDR3 DNA: TGTGCCACCAGCACCTGGGACAGCCGGGAGCAGTACTTC. Amino acid sequence: CATSTWDSREQYF.

This chain connects TRBV5-1 to TRBJ2-3; 15 nucleotides agree with TRBD2. V was pared by 5 bases and J by 5 bases, with 3 bases of the junction left unmatched. CDR1 SGHRS and CDR2 YFSETQ come from the germline V gene. CDR3 length: 15 amino acids. The CDR3: CASSQGLAGGDTQYF. The DNA of the CDR3 is TGCGCCAGCAGTCAGGGACTAGCGGGAGGAGATACGCAGTATTTT.

This clone has just one count. The V gene is TRBV21-1, the J gene TRBJ1-5; the listed D gene, TRBD1, was not tested against the DNA. TRBV21-1 is reported as a pseudogene. This CDR3 comprises 16 residues. CDR3 amino acids: CASSRVGGYSNQPQHF. CDR3 bases: TGTGCCAGCAGCAGGGTAGGGGGTTATAGCAATCAGCCCCAGCATTTT.

The chain has TRBV28 and TRBJ1-2, with D unclear. V was trimmed by 10 bases and J by 4 bases, leaving 13 bases between them. From germline, CDR1 is MDHEN and CDR2 SYDVKM. This CDR3 spans 12 amino acids. CDR3 loop: CATQWAVYGYTF. In DNA form, the CDR3 reads TGTGCCACTCAGTGGGCAGTCTATGGCTACACCTTC.

V gene TRBV9 combines with J gene TRBJ2-1; 7 positions match TRBD2. The CDR3 runs to 14 residues. The germline V gene has CDR1 SGDLS and CDR2 YYNGEE. The ends lost 4 bases at V and 4 bases at J; junction bases unmatched: 5. CDR3 in DNA: TGTGCCAGCAGCATTGGGACTACGTACAATGAGCAGTTCTTC. Protein: CASSIGTTYNEQFF.

This clone was seen only a few times. V is TRBV7-9 and J is TRBJ1-1; D possibly corresponds to TRBD1 (6 bases). This CDR3 comprises 14 residues. V dropped 5 bases and J dropped 3 bases, with 13 bases sitting between them. The V gene's germline CDR1 is SEHNR and CDR2 FQNEAQ (reference sequence). As DNA, the CDR3 is TGTGCCAGCAGCCCGCAGGGGATCCACACTGAAGCTTTCTTT. This sequence encodes CASSPQGIHTEAFF.

J is TRBJ2-1 and V is TRBV15, with TRBD2 matching over 9 bases. The germline gives CDR1 LNHNV, CDR2 YYDKDF (reference sequence). CDR3 length: 17 residues. V shed 0 bases, J shed 6 bases, and the junction held 9 bases outside the gene matches. This chain's CDR3 is CATSRDLGAGGSNEQFF. The CDR3 coding sequence is TGTGCCACCAGCAGAGATCTAGGAGCGGGAGGCTCCAATGAGCAGTTCTTC. Filled out from reference TRBV15 and TRBJ2-1, the complete variable domain reads DAMVIQNPRYQVTQFGKPVTLSCSQTLNHNVMYWYQQKSSQAPKLLFHYYDKDFNNEADTPDNFQSRRPNTSFCFLDIRSPGLGDTAMYLCATSRDLGAGGSNEQFFGPGTRLTVL.

The CDR3 is CASRERSSYEQYF. The DNA for the CDR3 is TGTGCCAGCAGGGAGCGGTCCTCCTACGAGCAGTACTTC. The chain is built from TRBV6-1 and TRBJ2-7, with D perhaps matching TRBD2 (5 bases). Deletions cut 6 bases from V and 0 bases from J, with 9 bases between. The CDR3 runs to 13 residues. CDR1 is MNHNS and CDR2 is SASEGT in the germline V gene.

This chain joins TRBV7-2 and TRBJ2-7; D gene unclear. The length of the CDR3 is 13 residues. V gave up 5 bases and J gave up 3 bases, with 11 bases separating them. Germline CDR1 and CDR2: SGHTA and FQGNSA. CDR3 DNA sequence: TGTGCCAGCAGCCTCGACACTTACTACGAGCAGTACTTC. As protein: CASSLDTYYEQYF.

A few counts support this clone. The chain employs TRBV5-1 and TRBJ2-5; 8 bases agree with TRBD1. Trimming removed 1 base from V and 5 bases from J; junction bases left unmatched: 1. CDR3 length equals 13 residues. CDR1 is SGHRS, CDR2 YFSETQ, per germline. The CDR3 sequence is CASSLTGGETQYF. As DNA, the CDR3 is TGCGCCAGCAGCTTGACAGGGGGGGAGACCCAGTACTTC.

In this sample, this clone turned up once. This chain links TRBV29-1 with TRBJ2-3, with a possible D match to TRBD2 (6 bases). Trimming stripped 5 bases from V and 0 bases from J, with 6 bases between. The CDR3 covers 12 residues. CDR1 and CDR2 from the germline V gene are SQVTM and ANQGSEA. DNA for the CDR3: TGCAGCGTTAGCGGGAGCACAGATACGCAGTATTTT. Translation gives CSVSGSTDTQYF.